The following is a T cell receptor beta chain sequence with its context. Its target antigen remains unknown. No base quality values were provided; no much bigger clone lies one nucleotide off. Trimming takes 0 bases from V and 2 bases from J, and the germline ends sit 7 bases apart. In the germline V gene, CDR1 corresponds to MGHRA and CDR2 to YSYEKL. From its cysteine to its phenylalanine, the CDR3 spans 14 amino acids. The sequence is cut down to CDR3 DNA, 42 bases in frame from base 1. Whole blood was collected in K2EDTA tubes by collaborating institutions according to the institutions' own protocols. For TCRbeta analysis, collaborators shipped samples in one of three forms: frozen whole blood, isolated PBMCs, or DNA extracted from either of those sample types. The sample is drawn from a study of blood T cell repertoires in COVID-19 (dated by TCRdb to about 2020). Some background on the complete study: The collaborator samples originated in the United States, Italy and Spain and spanned the acute and convalescent phases of COVID-19. The material from the prospective study consisted of cDNA or gDNA derived from T cells, B-cell-depleted T cells, or PBMCs. Subjects who had been exposed to COVID-19, were actively infected with it, or had recovered from it provided the deeply sampled blood TCRbeta repertoires that made up the dataset. Where available, HLA class I and class II types were taken from metadata supplied by the sample provider and were not determined by assay-based typing. Samples came from the ongoing ImmuneRACE study (first 160 participants) plus 1,254 subjects from 6 global collaborators. A freely available public database, intended as a resource for researchers studying the immune response to SARS-CoV-2, is where the repertoires were released. Nearly every sample came with metadata listing a de-identified subject ID, COVID-19 status, age in years and sex.

Study-wide findings and limitations: Clinical and demographic metadata were provided uncurated, with the amount varying by source and participant.

TCRbeta CDR3 regions were amplified from genomic DNA by means of the immunoSEQ Assay, a bias-controlled multiplex PCR. Processing in the source paper ran as follows. The number of nucleated cells in each sample was estimated from the amplification of reference gene primers within the assay. Sequence reads were collapsed and filtered to measure the absolute abundance of every unique TCRbeta CDR3 rearrangement. For each sample, productive Simpson clonality was calculated as the square root of Simpson's diversity index across productive rearrangements. The source is immuneACCESS, and TCRdb retained only in-frame sequences with V and J called. Part of the clones is not carried over; for the studies checked, unresolved V genes explain less than half of this, and the remainder is unexplained. V, J and clone size are those of that table, while D and trimming were read from the DNA. The table for this sample lists more than 110,000 clones; 84% of them were counted only once. 35% to 45% of the sample is taken by the ten largest.

The sequence is built from TRBV4-1 and TRBJ1-2, with the D gene not clear enough to name. The sequencing sample was made of peripheral blood. This clonotype originated in a human donor in a cohort sampled during active COVID-19. Here is the DNA: TGCGCCAGCAGCCAAGATCTAGGCAACTATGGCTACACCTTC. Its translation reads: CASSQDLGNYGYTF.